One sample yielded the 3 T cell receptor beta chains listed below, sequenced in a study of human T cells and chemical hapten exposure. Time point specified: healthy volunteer bleed at 6 weeks. Total RNA extraction was carried out from unfractionated whole blood. TCRdb fed the RACE reads into MiXCR, producing one record per CDR3 protein. The sample carries 75,000 to 80,000 distinct CDR3 sequences, 7% to 9.5% recorded once. Sequences were obtained from whole blood. The source of these receptors is a female donor in good health. Some clones in this sample may be carry-over from other donors' samples.

The chain joins TRBV20-1 to TRBJ2-3, with 9 nucleotides matching TRBD2. Germline V CDR1 and CDR2: DFQATT, SNEGSKA (reference sequence). CDR3 length: 15 residues. The ends lost 3 bases at V and 4 bases at J; junction bases unmatched: 8. The DNA for the CDR3 is TGCAGTGCTAGCCCGCGGCGGGGGGGGGCAGATACGCAGTATTTT. It yields the protein CSASPRRGGADTQYF.

This clonotype was seen repeatedly, ten times or more. The chain combines TRBV5-1 with TRBJ1-6; D gene ambiguous. The CDR3 contains 13 residues. Germline lookup yields CDR1 SGHRS and CDR2 YFSETQ. The germline V and J ends were trimmed by 0 bases and 13 bases, with 11 bases remaining between them. The CDR3 DNA sequence: TGCGCCAGCAGCTTGGGGGCGGTGAGTCCCCTCCACTTT. Translation: CASSLGAVSPLHF.

The rearrangement joins TRBV11-2 to TRBJ2-1; D not certain. V gave up 4 bases and J gave up 2 bases, with 15 bases separating them. The germline gives CDR1 SGHAT, CDR2 FQNNGV. The CDR3 is 16 residues long. Written as DNA, the CDR3 is TGTGCCAGCAGCTCAGATCCCCTTCACACCTACAATGAGCAGTTCTTC. Translated, it gives CASSSDPLHTYNEQFF.